The clone carrying this T cell receptor (beta chain) was observed a few times. Its antigen is unidentified. It was RNA transcripts that yielded the amplified TCR beta CDR3 regions. Primed by the HTBI set, a first-round RT-PCR was run on the TCR CDR3. TCRdb redid the calling of the multiplex PCR reads with MiXCR, one entry per CDR3 protein. The data hold some 800,000 distinct CDR3 sequences, with 38% observed a single time. This sample is part of a study of T cells in Graves' hyperthyroidism and ophthalmopathy. Study background: Before any treatment, at initial diagnosis, peripheral blood was collected.

Study-wide findings and caveats: Blood held most thyroid clonotypes expanded above 0.001 frequency. In the analysis, a 13 V-J model separated ophthalmopathy from stable hyperthyroidism.

V lost 0 bases, J lost 5 bases, and 18 bases stayed unmatched. This CDR3 has 19 amino acids. The germline gives CDR1 SGHRS, CDR2 YFSETQ. The receptor was isolated from a young man with Graves' hyperthyroidism. The chain couples TRBV5-1 to TRBJ2-5; 8 bases fit TRBD1. What was sequenced was blood. CDR3 DNA: TGCGCCAGCAGCTTGGGACCACCCCTCTTCGACAGGGGCACCGAGACCCAGTACTTC. Translation: CASSLGPPLFDRGTETQYF. Supplemented by reference TRBV5-1 and TRBJ2-5, the full variable domain reads KAGVTQTPRYLIKTRGQQVTLSCSPISGHRSVSWYQQTPGQGLQFLFEYFSETQRNKGNFPGRFSGRQFSNSRSEMNVSTLELGDSALYLCASSLGPPLFDRGTETQYFGPGTRLLVL.